One T cell receptor (beta chain) is described in this entry. The primer mix had 60 Vbeta and 13 Jbeta primers. TCRdb's table, derived via immunoSEQ multiplex PCR, lists solely in-frame clones and lacks some. The table shows about 180,000 clones, with about 80% occurring only once. Regarding donors, all were healthy bone marrow donors. This record comes from a study of cytomegalovirus exposure and HLA in healthy donors. Germline loops: CDR1 SNHLY, CDR2 FYNNEI. The CDR3 spans 15 residues. The J segment lost 4 bases and the V segment lost 9 bases, leaving 12 bases of the junction unmatched. The specimen was PBMCs. V usage is TRBV2 and J usage is TRBJ2-5; 9 positions match TRBD1. The clonotype was recovered from a middle-aged man in good health and CMV-seronegative. The DNA of the CDR3 is TGTGCCAGTCTGCGACCGGGACAGGGTATAGAGACCCAGTACTTC. Its translation is CASLRPGQGIETQYF.